The 24 T cell receptor beta chains given below trace back to one sample, sequenced in a study of Ad26.COV2.S vaccination and SARS-CoV-2 variants. Treatment noted: around 19 received Ad26.COV2.S at low or high dose, single or two shots; 5 received placebo; per-sample allocation not given. Samples analyzed were those drawn on day 63 after the first vaccine or placebo injection. TCRdb keeps only in-frame clones here, not all; method: immunoSEQ multiplex PCR. The repertoire consists of around 300,000 clones, with 86% occurring once and the leading ten covering about 10%. This material consisted of peripheral blood, taken in a trial of Ad26.COV2.S vaccine versus placebo. The receptors derive from a person aged 18-65 years who received the Ad26.COV2.S COVID-19 vaccine or a placebo.

CDR3 residues: CASSRGTANTGELFF. The CDR3 bases are TGTGCCAGCAGCCGAGGGACAGCGAACACCGGGGAGCTGTTTTTT. The chain joins TRBV14 to TRBJ2-2; TRBD1 matches 7 bases. The CDR3 has 15 residues. V was pared by 4 bases and J by 0 bases, with 2 bases of the junction left unmatched. Germline CDR1 reads SGHDN; CDR2 reads FVKESK. The full variable domain, with the rest looked up from reference TRBV14 and TRBJ2-2, is EAGVTQFPSHSVIEKGQTVTLRCDPISGHDNLYWYRRVMGKEIKFLLHFVKESKQDESGMPNNRFLAERTGGTYSTLKVQPAELEDSGVYFCASSRGTANTGELFFGEGSRLTVL.

This rearrangement joins TRBV7-6 to TRBJ1-3, with 9 nucleotides matching TRBD1. Germline V CDR1 and CDR2: SGHVS, FNYEAQ. The CDR3 totals 18 residues. V shed 2 bases, J shed 2 bases, and the junction held 10 bases outside the gene matches. The DNA for the CDR3 is TGTGCCAGCAGCTTACCTTGGACAGGGGACGACCCTGGAAACACCATATATTTT. The encoded protein is CASSLPWTGDDPGNTIYF.

The chain joins TRBV7-9 to TRBJ1-6; D perhaps matches TRBD1 (6 bases). Germline V gene lookup returns CDR1 SEHNR and CDR2 FQNEAQ (reference sequence). The CDR3 sequence is 16 residues long. Trimming removed 4 bases from V and 6 bases from J, with 16 bases in between. The CDR3 DNA reads as TGTGCCAGCAGCTCTATCGGGGGCGGCACTAATTCACCCCTCCACTTT. Its protein is CASSSIGGGTNSPLHF.

V is TRBV21-1 and J is TRBJ2-3. TRBV21-1 is termed a pseudogene. There are 15 residues in the CDR3. The CDR3 DNA follows: TGTGCCAGCAGCCGCCAGGGGAGGAGAACAGATACGCAGTATTTT. Translated: CASSRQGRRTDTQYF.

The chain recombines TRBV9 with TRBJ1-4; a weak D match, TRBD1 (6 bases). Germline CDR1 SGDLS, CDR2 YYNGEE. The CDR3 loop spans 17 amino acids. V was trimmed by 4 bases and J by 6 bases, leaving 22 bases between them. The CDR3 spells CASSLTGHGWKDEKLFF. The CDR3 DNA reads TGTGCCAGCAGCTTGACGGGACACGGGTGGAAGGATGAAAAACTGTTTTTT. Combining the CDR3 with reference TRBV9 and TRBJ1-4 gives the whole variable domain DSGVTQTPKHLITATGQRVTLRCSPRSGDLSVYWYQQSLDQGLQFLIQYYNGEERAKGNILERFSAQQFPDLHSELNLSSLELGDSALYFCASSLTGHGWKDEKLFFGSGTQLSVL.

V and J are TRBV28 and TRBJ2-7, with D possibly matching TRBD1 (5 bases). The V gene lost 5 bases and the J gene lost 2 bases, with 13 bases spanning the gap. The CDR3 is 14 residues long. Germline CDR1 MDHEN, CDR2 SYDVKM. The CDR3 bases are TGTGCCAGCAGTCCCCAGGGTTCGGCCTACGAGCAGTACTTC. Its protein is CASSPQGSAYEQYF.

The V call is TRBV5-1, the J call TRBJ2-4; D tentatively reads TRBD1 or TRBD2 (6 bases each). Trimming left V 4 bases short and J 0 bases short, with 14 bases between. The CDR3 runs 16 residues. Germline CDR1 reads SGHRS; CDR2 reads YFSETQ. The CDR3: CASSPGGQLAKNIQYF. The CDR3 DNA reads as TGCGCCAGCAGCCCTGGGGGGCAACTAGCCAAAAACATTCAGTACTTC.

The chain employs TRBV11-2 and TRBJ2-2; D remains unclear. The V gene lost 0 bases and the J gene lost 7 bases, with 9 bases spanning the gap. Germline lookup yields CDR1 SGHAT and CDR2 FQNNGV. The CDR3 runs to 14 residues. CDR3 region: CASSLEDVGGELFF. The CDR3 DNA is TGTGCCAGCAGCTTAGAGGACGTGGGCGGGGAGCTGTTTTTT.

This chain links TRBV3-1 (or the pseudogene TRBV3-2) with TRBJ2-2, with a tentative D call TRBD1 (6 bases). V was clipped by 4 bases and J by 3 bases, with 9 bases between them. Germline CDR1 reads LGHDT; CDR2 reads YNNKEL (reference sequence). The CDR3 contains 14 residues. The CDR3 DNA reads as TGTGCCAGCAGCCCCAGGGGAGACACCGGGGAGCTGTTTTTT. It codes for CASSPRGDTGELFF.

V usage is TRBV29-1 and J usage is TRBJ2-1, with TRBD2 matching over 14 bases. V was pared by 8 bases and J by 2 bases, with 11 bases of the junction left unmatched. Per the germline V gene, CDR1 is SQVTM and CDR2 is ANQGSEA. The CDR3 contains 17 residues. CDR3 in amino acids: CSYRWGTSGGPYNEQFF. CDR3 coding DNA: TGCAGCTACCGATGGGGGACTAGCGGGGGCCCCTACAATGAGCAGTTCTTC.

This clone was detected only once. This chain uses TRBV28 with TRBJ2-1; D remains unclear. V lost 5 bases and J lost 7, with 6 bases in between. The CDR3 consists of 11 residues. Germline-derived CDR1 and CDR2 are MDHEN and SYDVKM. CDR3 sequence reads: CASSKWNEQFF. The CDR3 region has the DNA TGTGCCAGCAGTAAGTGGAATGAGCAGTTCTTC.

V and J are TRBV5-6 and TRBJ1-3; no reliable D call. The CDR3 sequence is 14 residues long. In germline, CDR1 is SGHDT, CDR2 YYEEEE. V was clipped by 4 bases and J by 0 bases, with 8 bases between them. The CDR3 loop reads CASSRGSSGNTIYF. The CDR3 region has the DNA TGTGCCAGCAGCCGAGGGAGCTCTGGAAACACCATATATTTT.

This chain links TRBV6-5 with TRBJ2-7; no clear D. Trimming left V 5 bases short and J 1 base short, with 15 bases between. In germline, CDR1 is MNHEY, CDR2 SVGAGI. This CDR3 region has 15 residues. Here the CDR3 DNA reads TGTGCCAGCAGTCTTCTTGTGGCGGCTTCCTACGAGCAGTACTTC. Protein: CASSLLVAASYEQYF.

The DNA of the CDR3 is TGTGCCAGCAGTTCGCCCCCCCTGATAGAGCAGTTCTTC. Amino acids: CASSSPPLIEQFF. This chain uses TRBV6-2 or TRBV6-3 with TRBJ2-1, with D hard to call. V was trimmed by 4 bases and J by 10 bases, leaving 14 bases between them. Germline CDR1 MNHEY, CDR2 SVGEGT. The CDR3 is made up of 13 amino acids.

V usage is TRBV4-1 and J usage is TRBJ1-6; 8 nucleotides match TRBD1. CDR1 and CDR2 from the germline V gene are MGHRA and YSYEKL. V lost 2 bases and J lost 9; bases outside the gene matches: 6. The CDR3 is 15 residues long. CDR3 region: CASSQLGQGGSPLHF. DNA of the CDR3: TGCGCCAGCAGCCAACTCGGACAGGGAGGTTCACCCCTCCACTTT.

A few counts support this clone. CDR3 bases: TGTGCCAGCAGTCTAAGACTGACAGGGGAGCAGTTCTTC. It translates to CASSLRLTGEQFF. The chain uses TRBV7-3 and TRBJ2-1; TRBD1 matches at 7 bases. This CDR3 has 13 amino acids. Per the germline V gene, CDR1 is SGHTA and CDR2 is FQGTGA. V was clipped by 6 bases and J by 10 bases; unmatched bases: 9.

This chain joins TRBV28 and TRBJ2-7, with D possibly TRBD1 on 5 matching bases. Germline V lookup: CDR1 MDHEN, CDR2 SYDVKM. Deletions cut 6 bases from V and 6 bases from J, with 21 bases between. The CDR3 contains 15 residues. The CDR3: CASSRSAGLVGEQYF. The CDR3 DNA sequence: TGTGCCAGCAGCCGCTCCGCAGGGTTGGTGGGCGAGCAGTACTTC.

V usage is TRBV28 and J usage is TRBJ2-1; a weak D match, TRBD2 (6 bases). The CDR3 sequence is 15 residues long. Per the germline V gene, CDR1 is MDHEN and CDR2 is SYDVKM. V gave up 5 bases and J gave up 6 bases, with 17 bases separating them. CDR3 bases: TGTGCCAGCAGTGAACGCAGGGAGGAGGGCAATGAGCAGTTCTTC. It yields the protein CASSERREEGNEQFF. The complete variable domain, with remaining parts taken from reference TRBV28 and TRBJ2-1, reads DVKVTQSSRYLVKRTGEKVFLECVQDMDHENMFWYRQDPGLGLRLIYFSYDVKMKEKGDIPEGYSVSREKKERFSLILESASTNQTSMYLCASSERREEGNEQFFGPGTRLTVL.

The DNA for the CDR3 is TGTGCCATCAGCCCACAGGGGACCAAAAACATTCAGTACTTC. It translates to CAISPQGTKNIQYF. The rearrangement links TRBV10-3 to TRBJ2-4; 7 bases line up with TRBD1. V shed 6 bases and J 2 bases; nucleotides not matched to a gene: 4. CDR1 is ENHRY and CDR2 is SYGVKD in the germline V gene. This CDR3 is built from 14 residues.

About this clone: Other DNA sequences in this specimen translate into the identical CDR3. The V gene is TRBV6-5, the J gene TRBJ1-1; no clear D gene. The CDR3 extends over 14 amino acids. Trimming took off 2 bases at V and 1 base at J, with 8 bases between the two ends. Germline V gene data show CDR1 as MNHEY and CDR2 as SVGAGI. CDR3 DNA: TGTGCCAGCAGTTACGGTGAGCCGAACACTGAAGCTTTCTTT. Translating it yields CASSYGEPNTEAFF.

This clone was seen just once. J is TRBJ1-1 and V is TRBV4-1; D is ambiguous. The germline gives CDR1 MGHRA, CDR2 YSYEKL. V was pared by 4 bases and J by 0 bases, with 18 bases between. The CDR3 totals 17 residues. CDR3 DNA sequence: TGCGCCAGCAGCCCCTCTAAATATGGACTAATGAACACTGAAGCTTTCTTT. Translation: CASSPSKYGLMNTEAFF.

The chain combines TRBV28 with TRBJ1-2, with 7 positions matching TRBD1. The CDR3 length is 13 residues. V was clipped by 6 bases and J by 3 bases; unmatched bases: 4. Germline loops: CDR1 MDHEN, CDR2 SYDVKM. DNA of the CDR3: TGTGCCAGCAGCGTTACAGGGGACTATGGCTACACCTTC. Its translation: CASSVTGDYGYTF.

This chain joins TRBV6-2 or TRBV6-3 and TRBJ1-1, with 9 bases lining up with TRBD1. The CDR3 totals 14 residues. V lost 4 bases, J lost 6 bases, and 6 bases stayed unmatched. Germline-derived CDR1 and CDR2 are MNHEY and SVGEGT. This CDR3 is CASSFRQGESEAFF. The CDR3 DNA reads as TGTGCCAGCAGTTTCCGACAGGGGGAATCTGAAGCTTTCTTT.

The V gene is TRBV24-1, the J gene TRBJ1-2; a weak D match, TRBD1 (6 bases). Looked up from germline, CDR1 is KGHDR and CDR2 is SFDVKD. CDR3 size: 14 residues. Trimming stripped 2 bases from V and 4 bases from J, with 10 bases between. The CDR3 protein is CATSDSDRSYGYTF. The CDR3 DNA is TGTGCCACCAGTGATTCCGACAGGAGCTATGGCTACACCTTC.